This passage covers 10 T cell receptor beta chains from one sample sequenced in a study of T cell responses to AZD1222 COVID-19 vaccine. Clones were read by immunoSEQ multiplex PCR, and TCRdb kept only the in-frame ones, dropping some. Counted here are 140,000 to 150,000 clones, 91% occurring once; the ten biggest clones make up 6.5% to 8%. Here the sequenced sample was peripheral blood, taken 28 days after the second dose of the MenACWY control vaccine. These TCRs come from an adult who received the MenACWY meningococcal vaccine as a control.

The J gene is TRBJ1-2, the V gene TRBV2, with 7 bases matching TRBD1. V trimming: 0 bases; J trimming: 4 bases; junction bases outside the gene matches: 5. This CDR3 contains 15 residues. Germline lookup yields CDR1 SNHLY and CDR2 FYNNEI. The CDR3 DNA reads TGTGCCAGCAGTGAAGCTCGGACAGGTTCCTATGGCTACACCTTC. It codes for CASSEARTGSYGYTF.

DNA of the CDR3: TGCAGCGTTGAAAGTTGGGGGCCCGGTAATGAGCAGTTCTTC. It translates to CSVESWGPGNEQFF. This chain joins TRBV29-1 and TRBJ2-1; D is possibly TRBD1 (6 bases). CDR1 is SQVTM, CDR2 ANQGSEA, per germline. V was trimmed by 2 bases and J by 7 bases, leaving 15 bases between them. The CDR3 runs to 14 residues.

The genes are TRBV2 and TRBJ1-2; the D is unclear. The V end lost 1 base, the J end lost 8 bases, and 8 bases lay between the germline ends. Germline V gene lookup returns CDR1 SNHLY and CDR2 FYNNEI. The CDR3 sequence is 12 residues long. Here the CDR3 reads CASSEGRAGYTF. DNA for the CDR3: TGTGCCAGCAGTGAAGGGAGGGCGGGCTACACCTTC.

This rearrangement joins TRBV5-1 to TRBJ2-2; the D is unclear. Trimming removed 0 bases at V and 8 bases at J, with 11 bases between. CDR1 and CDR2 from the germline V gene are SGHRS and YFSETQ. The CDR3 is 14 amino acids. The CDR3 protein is CASSLGRVSGELFF. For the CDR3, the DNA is TGCGCCAGCAGCTTGGGTCGGGTTTCTGGGGAGCTGTTTTTT.

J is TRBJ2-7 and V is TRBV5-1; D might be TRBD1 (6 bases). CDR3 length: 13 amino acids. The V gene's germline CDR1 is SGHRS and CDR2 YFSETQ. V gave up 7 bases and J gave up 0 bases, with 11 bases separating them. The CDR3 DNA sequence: TGCGCCAGCGCACCAGGGGACTCCTACGAGCAGTACTTC. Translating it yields CASAPGDSYEQYF.

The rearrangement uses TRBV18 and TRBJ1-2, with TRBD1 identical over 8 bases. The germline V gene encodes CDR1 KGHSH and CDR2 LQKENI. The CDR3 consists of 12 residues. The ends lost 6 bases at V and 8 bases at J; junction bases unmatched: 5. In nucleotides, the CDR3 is TGTGCCAGCTCCGGACAGGGTGGCGGCTACACCTTC. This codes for CASSGQGGGYTF.

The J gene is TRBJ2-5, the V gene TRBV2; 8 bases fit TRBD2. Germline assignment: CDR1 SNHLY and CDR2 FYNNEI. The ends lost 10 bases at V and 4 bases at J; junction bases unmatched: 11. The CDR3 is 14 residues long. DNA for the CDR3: TGTGCCACCGGGGGGGGCGGGAGCGTAGAGACCCAGTACTTC. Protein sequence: CATGGGGSVETQYF.

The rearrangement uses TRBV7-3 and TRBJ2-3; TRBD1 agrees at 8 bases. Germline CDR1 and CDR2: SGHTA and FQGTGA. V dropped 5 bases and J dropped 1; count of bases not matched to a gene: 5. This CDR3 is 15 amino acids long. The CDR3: CASSIQGVGTDTQYF. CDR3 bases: TGTGCCAGCAGCATACAGGGGGTCGGCACAGATACGCAGTATTTT.

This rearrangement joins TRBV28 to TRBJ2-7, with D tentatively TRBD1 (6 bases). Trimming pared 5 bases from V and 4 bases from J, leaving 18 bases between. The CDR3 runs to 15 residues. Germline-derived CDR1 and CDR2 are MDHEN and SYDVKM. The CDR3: CASSLINRVLYEQYF. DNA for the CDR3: TGTGCCAGCAGTCTTATCAACAGGGTCTTGTACGAGCAGTACTTC.

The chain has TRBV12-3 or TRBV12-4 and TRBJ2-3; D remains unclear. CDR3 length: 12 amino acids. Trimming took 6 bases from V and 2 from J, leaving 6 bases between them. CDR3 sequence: CASSPDTDTQYF. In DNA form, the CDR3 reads TGTGCCAGCAGCCCAGACACAGATACGCAGTATTTT.